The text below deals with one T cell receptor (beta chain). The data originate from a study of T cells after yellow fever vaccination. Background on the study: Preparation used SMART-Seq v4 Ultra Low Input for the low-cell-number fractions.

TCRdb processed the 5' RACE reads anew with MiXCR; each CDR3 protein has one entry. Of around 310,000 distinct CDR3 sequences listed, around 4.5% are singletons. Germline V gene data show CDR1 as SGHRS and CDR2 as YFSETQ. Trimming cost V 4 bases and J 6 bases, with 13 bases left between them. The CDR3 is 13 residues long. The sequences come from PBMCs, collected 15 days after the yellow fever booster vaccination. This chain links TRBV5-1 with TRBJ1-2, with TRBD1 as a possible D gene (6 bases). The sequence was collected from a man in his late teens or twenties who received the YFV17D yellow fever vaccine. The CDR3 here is CASSPEGGNGYTF. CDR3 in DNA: TGCGCCAGCAGCCCGGAGGGGGGCAATGGCTACACCTTC.